This record looks at one T cell receptor beta chain sequence and its context. The data originate from a study of cytomegalovirus exposure and HLA in healthy donors. In germline, CDR1 is SGHNT, CDR2 YENEEA. This CDR3 is built from 14 residues. Trimming took 5 bases from V and 0 from J, leaving 9 bases between them. Clones were sequenced by immunoSEQ multiplex PCR, and TCRdb holds only the in-frame ones, with some missing. The repertoire holds 100,000 to 150,000 clones, with 70% to 90% as singletons. This TCR was recovered from a woman aged 18-29 years in good health and CMV-seronegative. Sequencing was done on a sample of PBMCs. The chain couples TRBV11-3 to TRBJ2-3; D gene ambiguous. The CDR3 reads CASSLQSSTDTQYF. DNA for the CDR3: TGTGCCAGCAGCCTTCAGTCTAGCACAGATACGCAGTATTTT.